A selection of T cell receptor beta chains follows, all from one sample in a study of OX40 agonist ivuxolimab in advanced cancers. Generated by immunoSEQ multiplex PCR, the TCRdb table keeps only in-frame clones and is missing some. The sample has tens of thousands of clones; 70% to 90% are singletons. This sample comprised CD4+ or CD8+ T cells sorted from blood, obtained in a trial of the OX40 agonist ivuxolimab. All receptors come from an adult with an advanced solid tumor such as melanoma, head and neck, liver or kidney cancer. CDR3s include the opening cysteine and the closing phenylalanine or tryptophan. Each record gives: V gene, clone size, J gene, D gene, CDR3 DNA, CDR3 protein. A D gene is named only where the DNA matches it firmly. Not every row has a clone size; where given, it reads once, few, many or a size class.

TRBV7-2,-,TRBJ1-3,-,TGTGCCAGCAGCTTACGTTGGGGTTTTGGAAACACCATATATTTT,CASSLRWGFGNTIYF
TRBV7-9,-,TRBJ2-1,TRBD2,TGTGCCAGCAGCTTAGCGTTGGCGGGGGGCTCCTACAATGAGCAGTTCTTC,CASSLALAGGSYNEQFF
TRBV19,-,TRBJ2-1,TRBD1,TGTGCCAGTGGAAACAGGGCAGGGGGCAATGAGCAGTTCTTC,CASGNRAGGNEQFF
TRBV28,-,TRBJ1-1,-,TGTGCCAGCAGAGACGGTCAGGTTCGAGCTTTCTTT,CASRDGQVRAFF
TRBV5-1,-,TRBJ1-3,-,TGCGCCAGCAGCTCCAATCCTGGAAACACCATATATTTT,CASSSNPGNTIYF
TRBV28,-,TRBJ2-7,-,TGTGCCAGCAGAGAGAGGGTCGAGCAGTACTTC,CASRERVEQYF
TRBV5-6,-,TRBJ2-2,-,TGTGCCAGCAGCCCCCTGGGAGGGGGAGGTTACACCGGGGAGCTGTTTTTT,CASSPLGGGGYTGELFF
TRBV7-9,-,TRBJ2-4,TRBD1,TGTGCCAGCAGCTTGACAGGGGATTATTGGTACTTC,CASSLTGDYWYF
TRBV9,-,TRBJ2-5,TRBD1,TGTGCCAGCAGCGTAGATATTGCGGCAGGGGGTCAAGAGACCCAGTACTTC,CASSVDIAAGGQETQYF
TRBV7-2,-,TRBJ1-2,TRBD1,TGTGCCAGCAGCTTAGAGGACAGGGGCCTCTATGGCTACACCTTC,CASSLEDRGLYGYTF
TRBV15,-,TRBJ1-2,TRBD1,TGTGCCACCAGCAGAGGGAGACAGGGCCACGGCTACACCTTC,CATSRGRQGHGYTF
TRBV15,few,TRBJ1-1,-,TGTGCCACCAGCAGAGAATACCCAGGGAGGGCTGAAGCTTTCTTT,CATSREYPGRAEAFF
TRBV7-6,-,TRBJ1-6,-,TGTGCCAGCAGCTTAGGTCGCAGCAGCTATTCACCCCTCCACTTT,CASSLGRSSYSPLHF
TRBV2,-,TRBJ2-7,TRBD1,TGTGCCAGCAGGCCGGGACAGCTTACGGGGGAGCAGTACTTC,CASRPGQLTGEQYF
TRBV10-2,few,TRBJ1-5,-,TGCGCCAGCAGTGATACAGGGAGCAATCAGCCCCAGCATTTT,CASSDTGSNQPQHF
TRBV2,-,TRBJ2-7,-,TGTGCCAGCTTCAGGGGAGGGGCTTTAAACTACGAGCAGTACTTC,CASFRGGALNYEQYF